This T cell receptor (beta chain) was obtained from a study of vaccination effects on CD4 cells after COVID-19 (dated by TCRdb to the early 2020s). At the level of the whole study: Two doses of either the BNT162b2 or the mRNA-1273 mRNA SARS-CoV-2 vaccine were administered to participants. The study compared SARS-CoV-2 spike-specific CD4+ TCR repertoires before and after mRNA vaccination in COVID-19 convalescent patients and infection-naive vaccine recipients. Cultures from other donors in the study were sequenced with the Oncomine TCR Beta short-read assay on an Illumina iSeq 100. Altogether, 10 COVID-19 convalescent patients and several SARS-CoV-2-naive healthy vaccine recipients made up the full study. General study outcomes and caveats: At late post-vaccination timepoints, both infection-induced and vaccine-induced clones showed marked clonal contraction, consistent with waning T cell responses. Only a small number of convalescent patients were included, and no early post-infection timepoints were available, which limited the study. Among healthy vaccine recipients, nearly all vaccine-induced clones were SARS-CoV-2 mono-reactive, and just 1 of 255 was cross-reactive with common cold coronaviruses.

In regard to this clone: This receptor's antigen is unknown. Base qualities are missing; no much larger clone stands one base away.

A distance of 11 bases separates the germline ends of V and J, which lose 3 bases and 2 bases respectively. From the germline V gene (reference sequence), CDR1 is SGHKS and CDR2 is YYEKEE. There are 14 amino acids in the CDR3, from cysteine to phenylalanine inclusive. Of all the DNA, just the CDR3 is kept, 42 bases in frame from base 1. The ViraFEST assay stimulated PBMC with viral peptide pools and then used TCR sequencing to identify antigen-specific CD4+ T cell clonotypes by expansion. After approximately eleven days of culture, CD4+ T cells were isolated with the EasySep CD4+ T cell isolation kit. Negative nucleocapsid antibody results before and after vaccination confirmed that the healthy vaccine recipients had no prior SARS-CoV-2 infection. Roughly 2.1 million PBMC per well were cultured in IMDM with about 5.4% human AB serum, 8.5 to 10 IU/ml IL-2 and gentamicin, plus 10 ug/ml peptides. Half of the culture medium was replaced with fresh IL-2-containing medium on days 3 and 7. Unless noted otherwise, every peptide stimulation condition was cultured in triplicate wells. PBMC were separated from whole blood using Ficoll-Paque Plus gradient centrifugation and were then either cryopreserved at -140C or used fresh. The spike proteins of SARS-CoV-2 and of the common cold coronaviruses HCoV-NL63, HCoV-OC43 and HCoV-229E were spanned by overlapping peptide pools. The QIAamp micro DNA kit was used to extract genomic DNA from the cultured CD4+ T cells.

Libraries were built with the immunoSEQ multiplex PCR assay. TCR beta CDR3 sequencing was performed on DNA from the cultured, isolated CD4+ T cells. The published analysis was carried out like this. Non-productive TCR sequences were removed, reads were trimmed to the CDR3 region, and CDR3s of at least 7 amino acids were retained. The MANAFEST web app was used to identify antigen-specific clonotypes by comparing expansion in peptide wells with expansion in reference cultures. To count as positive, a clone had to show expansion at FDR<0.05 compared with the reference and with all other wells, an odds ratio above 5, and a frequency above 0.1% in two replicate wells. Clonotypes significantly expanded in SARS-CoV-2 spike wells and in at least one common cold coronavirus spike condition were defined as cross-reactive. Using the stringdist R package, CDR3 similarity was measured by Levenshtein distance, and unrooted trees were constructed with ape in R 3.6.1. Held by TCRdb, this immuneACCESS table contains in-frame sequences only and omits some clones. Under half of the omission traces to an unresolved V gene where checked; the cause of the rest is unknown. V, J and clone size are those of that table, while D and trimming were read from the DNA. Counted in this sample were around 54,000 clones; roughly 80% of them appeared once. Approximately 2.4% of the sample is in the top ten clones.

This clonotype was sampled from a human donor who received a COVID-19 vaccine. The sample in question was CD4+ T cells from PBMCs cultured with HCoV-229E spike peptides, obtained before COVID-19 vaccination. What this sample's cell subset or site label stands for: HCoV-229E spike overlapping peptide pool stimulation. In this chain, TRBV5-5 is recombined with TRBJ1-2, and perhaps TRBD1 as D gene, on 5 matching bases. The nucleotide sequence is TGTGCCAGCAGCTCGGGACTTGTCAACTATGGCTACACCTTC. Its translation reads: CASSSGLVNYGYTF.